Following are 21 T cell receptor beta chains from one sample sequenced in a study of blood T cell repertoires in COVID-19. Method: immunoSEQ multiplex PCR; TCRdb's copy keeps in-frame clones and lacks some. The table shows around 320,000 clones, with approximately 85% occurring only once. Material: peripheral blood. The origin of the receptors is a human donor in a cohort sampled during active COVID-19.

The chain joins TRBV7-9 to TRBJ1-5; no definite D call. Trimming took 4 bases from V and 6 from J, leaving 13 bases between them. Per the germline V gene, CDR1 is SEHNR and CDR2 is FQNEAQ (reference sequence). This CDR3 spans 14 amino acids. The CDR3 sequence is CASSSYPIGQPQHF. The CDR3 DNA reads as TGTGCCAGCAGCTCCTACCCGATCGGTCAGCCCCAGCATTTT.

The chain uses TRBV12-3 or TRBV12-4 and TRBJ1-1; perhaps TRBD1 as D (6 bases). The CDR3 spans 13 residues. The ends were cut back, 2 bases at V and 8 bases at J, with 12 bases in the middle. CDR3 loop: CASSLMVGAEAFF. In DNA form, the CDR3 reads TGTGCCAGCAGTTTAATGGTGGGGGCAGAAGCTTTCTTT.

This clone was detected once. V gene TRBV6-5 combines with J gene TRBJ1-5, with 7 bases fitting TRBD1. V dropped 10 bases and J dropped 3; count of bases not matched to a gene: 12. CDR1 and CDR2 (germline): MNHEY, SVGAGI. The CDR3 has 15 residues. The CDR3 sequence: CATRGQEKFNQPQHF. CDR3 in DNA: TGTGCCACCCGAGGACAGGAAAAATTCAATCAGCCCCAGCATTTT.

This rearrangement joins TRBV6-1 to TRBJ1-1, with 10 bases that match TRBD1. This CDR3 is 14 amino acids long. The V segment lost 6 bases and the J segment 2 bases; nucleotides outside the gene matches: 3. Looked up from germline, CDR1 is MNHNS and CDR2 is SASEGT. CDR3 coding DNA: TGTGCCAGCAGCAGGACAGGGGGTAACACTGAAGCTTTCTTT. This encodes CASSRTGGNTEAFF.

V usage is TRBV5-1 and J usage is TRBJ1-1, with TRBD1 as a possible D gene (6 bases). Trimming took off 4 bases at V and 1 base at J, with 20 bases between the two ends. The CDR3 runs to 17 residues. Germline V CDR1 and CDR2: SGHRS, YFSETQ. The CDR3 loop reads CASSQGSIVVGNTEAFF. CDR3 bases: TGCGCCAGCAGCCAGGGGTCCATAGTGGTGGGGAACACTGAAGCTTTCTTT. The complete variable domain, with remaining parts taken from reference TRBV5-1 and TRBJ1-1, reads KAGVTQTPRYLIKTRGQQVTLSCSPISGHRSVSWYQQTPGQGLQFLFEYFSETQRNKGNFPGRFSGRQFSNSRSEMNVSTLELGDSALYLCASSQGSIVVGNTEAFFGQGTRLTVV.

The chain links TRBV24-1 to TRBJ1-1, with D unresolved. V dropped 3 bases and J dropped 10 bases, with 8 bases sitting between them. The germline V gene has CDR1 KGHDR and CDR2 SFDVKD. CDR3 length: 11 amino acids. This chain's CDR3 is CATSDLERAFF. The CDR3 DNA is TGTGCCACCAGTGATCTGGAGAGAGCTTTCTTT.

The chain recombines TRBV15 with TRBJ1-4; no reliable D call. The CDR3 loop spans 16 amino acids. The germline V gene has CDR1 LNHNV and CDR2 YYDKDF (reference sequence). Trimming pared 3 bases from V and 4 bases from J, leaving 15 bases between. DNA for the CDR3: TGTGCCACCAGCAGTTATGGAGACGGAGGTAATGAAAAACTGTTTTTT. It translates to CATSSYGDGGNEKLFF. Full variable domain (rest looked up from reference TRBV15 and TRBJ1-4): DAMVIQNPRYQVTQFGKPVTLSCSQTLNHNVMYWYQQKSSQAPKLLFHYYDKDFNNEADTPDNFQSRRPNTSFCFLDIRSPGLGDTAMYLCATSSYGDGGNEKLFFGSGTQLSVL.

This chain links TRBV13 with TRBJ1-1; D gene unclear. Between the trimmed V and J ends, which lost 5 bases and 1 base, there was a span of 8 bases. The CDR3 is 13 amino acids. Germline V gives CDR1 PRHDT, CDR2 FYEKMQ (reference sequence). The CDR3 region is CASSKTENTEAFF. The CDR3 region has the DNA TGTGCCAGCAGCAAAACAGAGAACACTGAAGCTTTCTTT.

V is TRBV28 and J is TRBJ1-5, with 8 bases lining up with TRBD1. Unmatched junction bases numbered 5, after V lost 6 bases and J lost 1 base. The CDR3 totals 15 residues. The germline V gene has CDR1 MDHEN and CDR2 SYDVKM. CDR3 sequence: CASSPDRGSNQPQHF. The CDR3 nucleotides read TGTGCCAGCAGCCCCGACAGGGGAAGCAATCAGCCCCAGCATTTT.

CDR3 residues: CATSEPGQSYGYTF. The CDR3 DNA sequence: TGTGCCACCAGTGAACCGGGACAGTCGTATGGCTACACCTTC. V usage is TRBV24-1 and J usage is TRBJ1-2, with TRBD1 identical over 7 bases. The V gene's germline CDR1 is KGHDR and CDR2 SFDVKD. The J segment lost 5 bases and the V segment lost 4 bases, leaving 6 bases of the junction unmatched. CDR3 length: 14 amino acids.

In nucleotides, the CDR3 is TGTGCCAGCAGCCAAGGGACAGGAAACTATGGCTACACCTTC. The encoded protein is CASSQGTGNYGYTF. The rearrangement links TRBV3-1 (or the pseudogene TRBV3-2) to TRBJ1-2; TRBD1 matches at 7 bases. J gave up 2 bases and V 1 base, and 1 base lay outside the gene matches. The germline gives CDR1 LGHDT, CDR2 YNNKEL (reference sequence). The CDR3 covers 14 residues.

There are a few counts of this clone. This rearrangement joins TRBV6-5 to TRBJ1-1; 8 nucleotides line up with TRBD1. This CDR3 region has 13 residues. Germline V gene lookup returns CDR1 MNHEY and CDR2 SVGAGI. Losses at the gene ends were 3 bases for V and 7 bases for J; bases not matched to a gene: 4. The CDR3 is CASSYFDRGEAFF. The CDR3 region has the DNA TGTGCCAGCAGTTATTTCGACAGGGGTGAAGCTTTCTTT.

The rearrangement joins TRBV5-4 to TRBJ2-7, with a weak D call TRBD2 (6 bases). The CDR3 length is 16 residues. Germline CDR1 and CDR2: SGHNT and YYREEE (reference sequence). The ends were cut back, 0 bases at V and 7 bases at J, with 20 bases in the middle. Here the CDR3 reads CASSLGERARIGEQYF. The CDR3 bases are TGTGCCAGCAGCTTGGGAGAGCGGGCCAGGATAGGAGAGCAGTACTTC.

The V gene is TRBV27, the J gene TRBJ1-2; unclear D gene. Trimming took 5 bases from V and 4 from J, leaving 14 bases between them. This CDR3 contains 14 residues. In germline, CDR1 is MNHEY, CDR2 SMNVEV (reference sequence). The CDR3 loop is CASSPQTAVYGYTF. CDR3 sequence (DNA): TGTGCCAGCAGTCCCCAAACAGCCGTCTATGGCTACACCTTC.

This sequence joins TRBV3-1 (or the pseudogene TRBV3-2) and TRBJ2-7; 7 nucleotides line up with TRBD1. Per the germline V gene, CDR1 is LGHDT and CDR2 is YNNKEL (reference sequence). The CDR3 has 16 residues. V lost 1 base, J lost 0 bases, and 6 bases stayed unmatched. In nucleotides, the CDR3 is TGTGCCAGCAGCCAAGGAGGGACAGCATCCTCCTACGAGCAGTACTTC. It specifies CASSQGGTASSYEQYF.

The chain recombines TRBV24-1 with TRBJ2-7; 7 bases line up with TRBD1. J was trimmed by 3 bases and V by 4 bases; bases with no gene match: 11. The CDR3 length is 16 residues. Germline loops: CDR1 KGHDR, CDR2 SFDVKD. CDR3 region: CATSDPTGAANYEQYF. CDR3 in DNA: TGTGCCACCAGTGACCCCACAGGGGCCGCAAACTACGAGCAGTACTTC.

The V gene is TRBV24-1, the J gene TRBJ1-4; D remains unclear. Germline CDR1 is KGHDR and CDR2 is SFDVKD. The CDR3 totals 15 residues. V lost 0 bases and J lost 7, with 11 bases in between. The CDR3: CATSDLAAIREKLFF. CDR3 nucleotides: TGTGCCACCAGTGATTTGGCGGCCATCCGTGAAAAACTGTTTTTT.

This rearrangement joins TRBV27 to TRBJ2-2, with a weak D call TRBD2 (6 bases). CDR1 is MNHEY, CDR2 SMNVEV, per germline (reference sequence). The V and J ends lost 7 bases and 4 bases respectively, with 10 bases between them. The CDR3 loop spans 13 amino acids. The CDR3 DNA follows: TGTGCCAGCATCGGAGGGGCCACCGGGGAGCTGTTTTTT. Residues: CASIGGATGELFF.

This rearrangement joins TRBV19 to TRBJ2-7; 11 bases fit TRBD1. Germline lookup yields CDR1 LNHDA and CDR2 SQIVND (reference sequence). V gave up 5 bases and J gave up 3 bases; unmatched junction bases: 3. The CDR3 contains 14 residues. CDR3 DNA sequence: TGTGCCAGTAGTGCGGGGACAGGGGGCTACGAGCAGTACTTC. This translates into CASSAGTGGYEQYF. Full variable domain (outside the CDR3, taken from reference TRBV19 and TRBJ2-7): DGGITQSPKYLFRKEGQNVTLSCEQNLNHDAMYWYRQDPGQGLRLIYYSQIVNDFQKGDIAEGYSVSREKKESFPLTVTSAQKNPTAFYLCASSAGTGGYEQYFGPGTRLTVT.

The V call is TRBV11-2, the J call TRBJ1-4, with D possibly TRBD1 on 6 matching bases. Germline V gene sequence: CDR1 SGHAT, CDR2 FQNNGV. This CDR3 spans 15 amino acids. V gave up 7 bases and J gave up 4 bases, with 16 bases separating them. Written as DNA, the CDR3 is TGTGCCAGCACCGGAAACAGGGCAATTAATGAAAAACTGTTTTTT. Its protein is CASTGNRAINEKLFF.

The CDR3 loop is CASRRAGGPAFF. DNA of the CDR3: TGTGCCAGCAGGAGAGCAGGGGGACCCGCTTTCTTT. This chain connects TRBV27 to TRBJ1-1; 7 positions agree with TRBD1. J lost 11 bases, V lost 6 bases, and 9 bases had no gene match. Germline CDR1 is MNHEY and CDR2 is SMNVEV (reference sequence). CDR3 length: 12 amino acids.